This T cell receptor (beta chain) was recovered during a study of blood T cell repertoires in COVID-19. At the level of the study: Samples came from the United States, Italy and Spain, spanning acute and convalescent COVID-19.

Seattle patients were enrolled during active infection and followed longitudinally. CDR1 is SGHAT and CDR2 is FQNNGV in the germline V gene. V lost 4 bases and J lost 2; bases outside the gene matches: 8. CDR3 length: 17 residues. Study processing details: Estimates of nucleated cell counts were drawn from the amplification of reference gene primers. Data came from immunoSEQ multiplex PCR; TCRdb stores just in-frame clones and leaves some out. V and J calls and clone size are given by that table; D and trimming were obtained from the DNA. Among more than 200,000 clones listed, about 88% were seen once.

Sequencing was done on a sample of peripheral blood. The chain joins TRBV11-2 to TRBJ2-2; 9 positions agree with TRBD2. The TCR sequence derives from a woman aged 45-59 years with COVID-19, enrolled during active disease. CDR3 bases: TGTGCCAGCAGCTCCCCGGCGACTAGCGGTAACACCGGGGAGCTGTTTTTT. Translated: CASSSPATSGNTGELFF.